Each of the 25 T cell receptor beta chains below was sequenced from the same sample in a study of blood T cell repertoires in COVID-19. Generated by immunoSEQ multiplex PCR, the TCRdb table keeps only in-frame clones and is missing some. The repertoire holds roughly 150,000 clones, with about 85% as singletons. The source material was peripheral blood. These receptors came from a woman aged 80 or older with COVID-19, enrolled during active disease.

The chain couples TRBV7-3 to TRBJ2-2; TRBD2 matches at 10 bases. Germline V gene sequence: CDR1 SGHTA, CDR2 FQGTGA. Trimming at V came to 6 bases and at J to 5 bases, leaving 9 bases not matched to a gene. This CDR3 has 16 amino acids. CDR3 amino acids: CASRASGSGGTGELFF. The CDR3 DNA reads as TGTGCCAGCAGAGCTAGCGGGAGTGGTGGGACCGGGGAGCTGTTTTTT.

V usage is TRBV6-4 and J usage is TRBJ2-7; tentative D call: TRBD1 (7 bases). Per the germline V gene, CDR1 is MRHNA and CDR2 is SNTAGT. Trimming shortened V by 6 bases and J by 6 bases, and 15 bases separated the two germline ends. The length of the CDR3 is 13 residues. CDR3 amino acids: CASRGGQFSEQYF. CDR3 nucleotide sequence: TGTGCCAGCAGGGGGGGACAGTTCAGCGAGCAGTACTTC.

In DNA form, the CDR3 reads TGTGCCAGCAGCAACAGGGGAGGCGGCACAGATACGCAGTATTTT. Translation: CASSNRGGGTDTQYF. The genes are TRBV6-5 and TRBJ2-3, with D possibly TRBD1 on 7 matching bases. The V gene lost 6 bases and the J gene lost 1 base, with 14 bases spanning the gap. The V gene's germline CDR1 is MNHEY and CDR2 SVGAGI. The CDR3 consists of 15 residues.

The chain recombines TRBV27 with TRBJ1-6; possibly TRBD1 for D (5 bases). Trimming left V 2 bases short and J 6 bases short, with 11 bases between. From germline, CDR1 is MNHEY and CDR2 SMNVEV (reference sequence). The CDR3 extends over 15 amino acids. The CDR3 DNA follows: TGTGCCAGCAGTTTAAAGGGGAGGCCTAATTCACCCCTCCACTTT. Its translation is CASSLKGRPNSPLHF.

The DNA of the CDR3 is TGTGCCAGCAGTTACACGGTGCCCTATAATTCACCCCTCCACTTT. This sequence encodes CASSYTVPYNSPLHF. V and J are TRBV6-6 and TRBJ1-6; no definite D call. The CDR3 sequence is 15 residues long. V lost 2 bases to trimming and J lost 2 bases, with 7 bases between them. Germline V gene lookup returns CDR1 MNHNY and CDR2 SVGAGI (reference sequence).

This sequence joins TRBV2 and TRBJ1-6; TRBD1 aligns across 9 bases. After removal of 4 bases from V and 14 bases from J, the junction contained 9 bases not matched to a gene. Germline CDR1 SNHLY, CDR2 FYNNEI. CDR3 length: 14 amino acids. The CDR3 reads CASSGGTGRVSLHF. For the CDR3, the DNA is TGTGCCAGCAGTGGGGGGACAGGGAGGGTTTCCCTCCACTTT. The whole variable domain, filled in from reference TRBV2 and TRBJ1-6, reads EPEVTQTPSHQVTQMGQEVILRCVPISNHLYFYWYRQILGQKVEFLVSFYNNEISEKSEIFDDQFSVERPDGSNFTLKIRSTKLEDSAMYFCASSGGTGRVSLHFGNGTRLTVT.

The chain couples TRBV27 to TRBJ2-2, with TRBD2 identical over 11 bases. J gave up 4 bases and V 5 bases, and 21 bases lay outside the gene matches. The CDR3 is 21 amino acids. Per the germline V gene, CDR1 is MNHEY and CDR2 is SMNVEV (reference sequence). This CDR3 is CASSIRQERNSGRAPTGELFF. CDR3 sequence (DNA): TGTGCCAGCAGTATCCGACAGGAACGGAATAGCGGGAGGGCCCCCACCGGGGAGCTGTTTTTT.

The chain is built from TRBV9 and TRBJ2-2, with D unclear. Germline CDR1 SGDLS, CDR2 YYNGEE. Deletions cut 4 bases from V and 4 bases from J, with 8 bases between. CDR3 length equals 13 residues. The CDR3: CASSPHFTGELFF. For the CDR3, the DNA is TGTGCCAGCAGCCCCCATTTCACCGGGGAGCTGTTTTTT.

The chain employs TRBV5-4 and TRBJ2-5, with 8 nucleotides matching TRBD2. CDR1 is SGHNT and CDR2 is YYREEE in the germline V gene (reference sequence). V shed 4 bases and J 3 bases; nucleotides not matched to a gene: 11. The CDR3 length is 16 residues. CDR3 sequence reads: CASSVRMFSGEETQYF. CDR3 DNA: TGTGCCAGCAGCGTCCGGATGTTTAGCGGGGAAGAGACCCAGTACTTC.

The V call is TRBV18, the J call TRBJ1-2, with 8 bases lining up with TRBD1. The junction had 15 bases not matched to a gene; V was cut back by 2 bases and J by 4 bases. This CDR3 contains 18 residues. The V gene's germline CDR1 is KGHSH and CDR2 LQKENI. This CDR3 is CASSPSQGDRRRTYGYTF. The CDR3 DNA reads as TGTGCCAGCTCACCATCGCAGGGGGACAGGAGGCGCACCTATGGCTACACCTTC.

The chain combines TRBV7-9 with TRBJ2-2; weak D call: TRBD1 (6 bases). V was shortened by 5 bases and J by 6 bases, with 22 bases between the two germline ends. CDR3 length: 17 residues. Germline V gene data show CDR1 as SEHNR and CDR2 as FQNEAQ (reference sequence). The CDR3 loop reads CASSKTGLSIFPGELFF. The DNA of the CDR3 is TGTGCCAGCAGCAAGACAGGCCTCAGTATTTTTCCCGGGGAGCTGTTTTTT.

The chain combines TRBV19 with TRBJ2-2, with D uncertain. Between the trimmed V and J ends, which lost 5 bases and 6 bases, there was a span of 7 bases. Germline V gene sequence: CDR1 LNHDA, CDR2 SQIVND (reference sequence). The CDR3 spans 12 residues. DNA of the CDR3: TGTGCCAGTAGTGCGGTTCCCGGGGAGCTGTTTTTT. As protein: CASSAVPGELFF.

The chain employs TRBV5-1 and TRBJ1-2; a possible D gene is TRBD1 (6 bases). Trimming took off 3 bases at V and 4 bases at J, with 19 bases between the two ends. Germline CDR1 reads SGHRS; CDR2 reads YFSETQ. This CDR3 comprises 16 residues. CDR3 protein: CASSSGQSTGGYGYTF. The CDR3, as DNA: TGCGCCAGCAGCTCAGGACAGTCCACAGGAGGCTATGGCTACACCTTC.

DNA of the CDR3: TGTGCCAGCACTCCGGGGGGGGCAACCGGATTTAATACGCAGTATTTT. Protein sequence: CASTPGGATGFNTQYF. V usage is TRBV28 and J usage is TRBJ2-3; 8 nucleotides line up with TRBD2. This CDR3 contains 16 residues. CDR1 MDHEN and CDR2 SYDVKM come from the germline V gene. With V trimmed by 7 bases and J by 7 bases, 16 bases remained unmatched.

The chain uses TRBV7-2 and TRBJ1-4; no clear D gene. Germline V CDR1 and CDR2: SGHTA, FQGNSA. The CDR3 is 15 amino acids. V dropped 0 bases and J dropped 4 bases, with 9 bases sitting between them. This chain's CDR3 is CASSLAGSYNEKLFF. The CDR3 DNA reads TGTGCCAGCAGCTTAGCGGGCAGTTATAATGAAAAACTGTTTTTT. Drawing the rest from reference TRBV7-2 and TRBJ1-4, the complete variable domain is GAGVSQSPSNKVTEKGKDVELRCDPISGHTALYWYRQSLGQGLEFLIYFQGNSAPDKSGLPSDRFSAERTGGSVSTLTIQRTQQEDSAVYLCASSLAGSYNEKLFFGSGTQLSVL.

The CDR3 loop is CASSRFERETQYF. CDR3 nucleotides: TGTGCCAGCAGCCGGTTCGAACGGGAGACCCAGTACTTC. This rearrangement joins TRBV6-5 to TRBJ2-5, with D unclear. CDR1 is MNHEY, CDR2 SVGAGI, per germline. The CDR3 is 13 amino acids. V lost 6 bases to trimming and J lost 5 bases, with 13 bases between them.

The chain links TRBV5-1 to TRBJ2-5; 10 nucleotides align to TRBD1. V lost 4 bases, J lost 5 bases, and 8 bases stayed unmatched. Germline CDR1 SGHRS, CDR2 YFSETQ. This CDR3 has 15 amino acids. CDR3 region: CASSRTGGVEETQYF. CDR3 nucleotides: TGCGCCAGCAGCCGGACAGGGGGAGTGGAGGAGACCCAGTACTTC.

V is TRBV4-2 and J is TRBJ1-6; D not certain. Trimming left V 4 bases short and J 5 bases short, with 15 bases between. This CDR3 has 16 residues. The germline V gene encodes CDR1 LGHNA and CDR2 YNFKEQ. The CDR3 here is CASSREWEQNNSPLHF. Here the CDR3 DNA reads TGTGCCAGCAGCCGGGAGTGGGAACAGAATAATTCACCCCTCCACTTT.

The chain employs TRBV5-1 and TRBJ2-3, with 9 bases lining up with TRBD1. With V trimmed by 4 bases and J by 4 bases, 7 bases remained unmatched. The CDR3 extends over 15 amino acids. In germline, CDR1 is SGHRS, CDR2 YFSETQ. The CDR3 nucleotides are TGCGCCAGCAGCAGGGACAGGGTTGTATCAGATACGCAGTATTTT. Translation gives CASSRDRVVSDTQYF.

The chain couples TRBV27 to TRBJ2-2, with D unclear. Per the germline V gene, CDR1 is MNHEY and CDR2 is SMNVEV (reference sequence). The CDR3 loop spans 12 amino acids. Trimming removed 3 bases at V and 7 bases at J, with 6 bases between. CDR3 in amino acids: CASSFTGGELFF. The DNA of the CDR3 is TGTGCCAGCAGTTTTACTGGCGGGGAGCTGTTTTTT.

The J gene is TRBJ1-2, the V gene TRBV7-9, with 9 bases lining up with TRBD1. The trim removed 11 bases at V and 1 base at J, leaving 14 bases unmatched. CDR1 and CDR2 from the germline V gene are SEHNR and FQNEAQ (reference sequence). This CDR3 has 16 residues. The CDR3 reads CAGGVDRGPGNYGYTF. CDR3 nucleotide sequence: TGTGCCGGTGGGGTGGACAGGGGTCCTGGTAACTATGGCTACACCTTC.

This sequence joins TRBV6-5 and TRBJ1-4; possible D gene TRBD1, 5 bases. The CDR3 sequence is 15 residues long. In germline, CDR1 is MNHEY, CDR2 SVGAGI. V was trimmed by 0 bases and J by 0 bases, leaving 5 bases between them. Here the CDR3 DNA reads TGTGCCAGCAGTTACTCGACAGCAACTAATGAAAAACTGTTTTTT. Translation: CASSYSTATNEKLFF.

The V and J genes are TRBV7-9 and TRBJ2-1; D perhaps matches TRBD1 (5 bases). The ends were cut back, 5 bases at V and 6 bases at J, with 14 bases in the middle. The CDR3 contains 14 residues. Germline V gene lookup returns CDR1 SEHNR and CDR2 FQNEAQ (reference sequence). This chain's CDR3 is CASSATGPGNEQFF. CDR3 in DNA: TGTGCCAGCAGCGCTACAGGCCCTGGCAATGAGCAGTTCTTC.

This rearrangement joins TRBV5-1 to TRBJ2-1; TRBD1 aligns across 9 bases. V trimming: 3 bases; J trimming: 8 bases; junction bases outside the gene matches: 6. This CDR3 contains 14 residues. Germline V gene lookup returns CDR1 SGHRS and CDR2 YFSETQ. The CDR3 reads CASSSEQGADEQFF. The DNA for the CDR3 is TGCGCCAGCAGCTCCGAACAGGGGGCAGATGAGCAGTTCTTC.

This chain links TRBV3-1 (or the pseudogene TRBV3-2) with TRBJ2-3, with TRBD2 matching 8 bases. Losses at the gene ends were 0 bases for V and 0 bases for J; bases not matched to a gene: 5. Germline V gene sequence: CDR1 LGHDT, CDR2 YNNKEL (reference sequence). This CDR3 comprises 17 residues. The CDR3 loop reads CASSQDKLAGSTDTQYF. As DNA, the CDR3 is TGTGCCAGCAGCCAAGACAAGCTAGCGGGCAGCACAGATACGCAGTATTTT.